Listed below are T cell receptor beta chains from one sample, sequenced in a study of blood T cell repertoires in COVID-19. Profiling relied on immunoSEQ multiplex PCR, and the TCRdb table lists in-frame clones only, not all of them. The repertoire consists of 56,000 or so clones, with roughly nine tenths occurring once and the leading ten covering 43%. Sequencing was done on a sample of peripheral blood. The receptors derive from a woman in her sixties or seventies with COVID-19, enrolled during active disease. Each CDR3 is given with its conserved first and last residue.

v_call | cdr3_aa
TRBV25-1 | CASSETGVQAFF
TRBV4-3 | CASSHGTPMSGELFF
TRBV5-4 | CASVSSTGVNEQFF
TRBV7-8 | CASSPSGRANEQYF
TRBV6-5 | CASSSGTGLSSQYF
TRBV7-9 | CASSLGQTGPRSYEQYF
TRBV25-1 | CASSESTGGSSSGNTIYF
TRBV27 | CASSPSRAYGYTF
TRBV19 | CASSGVWGSGIGTDTQYF
TRBV28 | CASSRTGSPDQPQHF
TRBV28 | CASSSPGQGTSYEQYF
TRBV6-2/TRBV6-3 | CASSFNPGGSYEQYF
TRBV2 | CASSHPGLFNSPLHF